This TCR beta chain comes out of a study of blood T cell repertoires in COVID-19. At the level of the study: T cells, B-cell-depleted T cells, or PBMCs supplied cDNA or gDNA.

Study processing details: By means of reference gene primer amplification, nucleated cell counts were estimated. TCRdb's copy holds only in-frame clones and misses some; the assay was immunoSEQ multiplex PCR. Clone size and V and J calls were adopted from that table, with D and trimming inferred from the DNA. The sample shows about 210,000 clones, around 88% of them seen only once. All enrollees were roughly 18 to 95 years old and from under 25 US areas. Cohort assignment relied on participant-reported clinical history. This clone was picked up one time. Germline V gene sequence: CDR1 LGHNA, CDR2 YSLEER. The CDR3 is 13 amino acids. V was clipped by 0 bases and J by 0 bases, with 2 bases between them.

The sequencing input was PBMCs or T cells enriched from blood (not recorded which). The sequence came from a woman between 40 and 50 years old with acute COVID-19. This chain joins TRBV4-3 and TRBJ1-1; D call uncertain. The CDR3 DNA follows: TGCGCCAGCAGCCAAGATATGAACACTGAAGCTTTCTTT. Translating gives CASSQDMNTEAFF.